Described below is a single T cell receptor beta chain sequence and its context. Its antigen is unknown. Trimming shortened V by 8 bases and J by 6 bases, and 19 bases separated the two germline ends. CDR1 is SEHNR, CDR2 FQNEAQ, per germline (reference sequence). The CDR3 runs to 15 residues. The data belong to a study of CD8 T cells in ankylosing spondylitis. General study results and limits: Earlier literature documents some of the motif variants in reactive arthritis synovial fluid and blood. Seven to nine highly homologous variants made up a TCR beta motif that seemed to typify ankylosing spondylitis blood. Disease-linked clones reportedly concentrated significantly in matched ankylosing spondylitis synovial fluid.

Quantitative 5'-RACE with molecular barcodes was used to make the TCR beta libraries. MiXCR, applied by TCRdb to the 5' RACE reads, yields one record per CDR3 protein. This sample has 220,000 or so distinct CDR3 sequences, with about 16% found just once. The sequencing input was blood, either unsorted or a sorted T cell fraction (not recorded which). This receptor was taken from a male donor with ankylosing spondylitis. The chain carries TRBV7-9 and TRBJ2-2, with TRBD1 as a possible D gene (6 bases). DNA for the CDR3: TGTGCCAGCGGAAAACAGGGCCGCCATCCCGGGGAGCTGTTTTTT. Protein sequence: CASGKQGRHPGELFF.